The 21 T cell receptor beta chains in this list originate from one sample, sequenced in a study of blood T cell repertoires in COVID-19. TCRdb's copy holds only in-frame clones and misses some; the assay was immunoSEQ multiplex PCR. The sample contains approximately 160,000 clones, roughly 80% of which appear only once. The sample consisted of PBMCs or T cells enriched from blood (not recorded which). Receptors were obtained from a man in his fifties who had recovered from COVID-19.

V gene TRBV4-1 combines with J gene TRBJ1-5; possibly TRBD1 for D (6 bases). The ends were cut back, 2 bases at V and 3 bases at J, with 8 bases in the middle. Looked up from germline, CDR1 is MGHRA and CDR2 is YSYEKL. The CDR3 sequence is 14 residues long. The CDR3 reads CASSQTGLNQPQHF. The CDR3 nucleotides read TGCGCCAGCAGCCAAACAGGGCTCAATCAGCCCCAGCATTTT.

The chain couples TRBV2 to TRBJ1-6; the D gene is possibly TRBD1 (5 bases). The CDR3 totals 13 residues. Germline loops: CDR1 SNHLY, CDR2 FYNNEI. V shed 7 bases and J shed 7 bases, with 11 bases lying between them. CDR3 residues: CASIGEMNSPLHF. In DNA, the CDR3 is TGTGCCAGCATAGGGGAAATGAATTCACCCCTCCACTTT.

V is TRBV21-1 and J is TRBJ2-5; the table's D call of TRBD1 was not tested on the DNA. TRBV21-1 is listed as a pseudogene. The CDR3 runs to 19 residues. The CDR3: CASSKQVTARGQGVETQYF. DNA of the CDR3: TGTGCCAGCAGCAAACAGGTAACAGCCAGGGGACAGGGGGTTGAGACCCAGTACTTC.

The CDR3 DNA is TGTGCCAGCAGTTACTCCGGGGGACGGAGTGCCGAGCAGTACTTC. Amino acid sequence: CASSYSGGRSAEQYF. The chain has TRBV6-6 and TRBJ2-7; tentatively, D is TRBD2 (6 bases). The CDR3 covers 15 residues. Germline V gene lookup returns CDR1 MNHNY and CDR2 SVGAGI (reference sequence). V lost 0 bases and J 6 bases, leaving 15 bases between the germline ends.

The V gene is TRBV11-1, the J gene TRBJ1-6, with 10 positions matching TRBD1. The V gene end was trimmed by 4 bases and the J gene end by 9 bases; junction bases not matched to a gene: 9. The CDR3 sequence is 16 residues long. From germline, CDR1 is SGHAT and CDR2 FQDESV (reference sequence). In DNA, the CDR3 is TGTGCCAGCAGCTCGAGGCGGACAGGGGGTGGTTCACCCCTCCACTTT. Its translation is CASSSRRTGGGSPLHF. Drawing the rest from reference TRBV11-1 and TRBJ1-6, the complete variable domain is EAEVAQSPRYKITEKSQAVAFWCDPISGHATLYWYRQILGQGPELLVQFQDESVVDDSQLPKDRFSAERLKGVDSTLKIQPAELGDSAMYLCASSSRRTGGGSPLHFGNGTRLTVT.

This clone was found a few times. This rearrangement joins TRBV29-1 to TRBJ1-2; no clear D gene. V lost 4 bases, J lost 1 base, and 4 bases lay in between. The CDR3 extends over 11 amino acids. The germline CDR1 and CDR2 sequences are SQVTM and ANQGSEA. CDR3 region: CSVGHNYGYTF. The CDR3, as DNA: TGCAGCGTTGGTCATAACTATGGCTACACCTTC.

The chain employs TRBV11-3 and TRBJ1-6; D gene uncertain. The germline CDR1 and CDR2 sequences are SGHNT and YENEEA. V lost 0 bases, J lost 8 bases, and 2 bases lay in between. The CDR3 has 12 residues. The CDR3, as DNA: TGTGCCAGCAGCTTAGACTATTCACCCCTCCACTTT. Translated, it gives CASSLDYSPLHF.

This sequence joins TRBV2 and TRBJ1-5; 7 bases are shared with TRBD1. The J segment lost 1 base and the V segment lost 4 bases, leaving 4 bases of the junction unmatched. In germline, CDR1 is SNHLY, CDR2 FYNNEI. The CDR3 covers 15 residues. Here the CDR3 DNA reads TGTGCCAGCAGTGGGGGACAGTTAAGCAATCAGCCCCAGCATTTT. Its translation is CASSGGQLSNQPQHF.

This clone has just a few counts. The chain carries TRBV30 and TRBJ2-5; 8 positions match TRBD1. Trimming took 1 base from V and 5 from J; bases not matched to a gene: 6. Germline CDR1 GTSNPN, CDR2 SVGIG (reference sequence). The CDR3 totals 14 residues. The CDR3 spells CAWSELRGRETQYF. CDR3 sequence (DNA): TGTGCCTGGAGTGAGCTCAGGGGGCGGGAGACCCAGTACTTC.

The chain couples TRBV5-4 to TRBJ2-1; TRBD2 matches 9 bases. The J segment lost 7 bases and the V segment lost 4 bases, leaving 18 bases of the junction unmatched. This CDR3 spans 18 amino acids. Germline values: CDR1 SGHNT, CDR2 YYREEE (reference sequence). This CDR3 is CASSAGTSLTLSPNEQFF. DNA of the CDR3: TGTGCCAGCAGCGCCGGGACTAGCCTAACCTTATCGCCGAATGAGCAGTTCTTC.

The chain links TRBV4-3 to TRBJ1-2; D remains unclear. V was trimmed by 3 bases and J by 5 bases, leaving 13 bases between them. CDR1 is LGHNA and CDR2 is YSLEER in the germline V gene. This CDR3 comprises 14 residues. In DNA, the CDR3 is TGCGCCAGCAGCCACCTAGGAGAGGGTTATGGCTACACCTTC. The encoded protein is CASSHLGEGYGYTF.

The V gene is TRBV4-1, the J gene TRBJ2-1; tentatively, D is TRBD2 (6 bases). CDR1 and CDR2 (germline): MGHRA, YSYEKL. The CDR3 is made up of 18 amino acids. V was pared by 0 bases and J by 4 bases, with 19 bases between. The CDR3 nucleotides read TGCGCCAGCAGCCAAGATCGGGAACTAGCAAAAATGTACAATGAGCAGTTCTTC. Its protein product is CASSQDRELAKMYNEQFF.

This chain links TRBV7-2 with TRBJ2-7; a weak D match, TRBD1 (6 bases). In germline, CDR1 is SGHTA, CDR2 FQGNSA. Trimming stripped 4 bases from V and 9 bases from J, with 19 bases between. CDR3 length: 14 residues. This chain's CDR3 is CASSSGETGSVQYF. In DNA form, the CDR3 reads TGTGCCAGCAGCTCAGGAGAGACAGGTTCGGTGCAGTACTTC.

The rearrangement joins TRBV6-5 to TRBJ1-1; the D gene is possibly TRBD1 (6 bases). V shed 4 bases and J shed 5 bases, with 17 bases lying between them. The CDR3 length is 15 residues. CDR1 is MNHEY and CDR2 is SVGAGI in the germline V gene. The CDR3 reads CASSSEDSAGTEAFF. CDR3 in DNA: TGTGCCAGCAGTTCAGAGGACAGCGCTGGGACTGAAGCTTTCTTT.

The gene calls are TRBV4-1 and TRBJ2-3; 9 bases map to TRBD2. Germline V gene data show CDR1 as MGHRA and CDR2 as YSYEKL. The CDR3 spans 17 residues. Losses at the gene ends were 2 bases for V and 1 base for J; bases not matched to a gene: 7. The CDR3 nucleotides read TGCGCCAGCAGCCAACCTGTAGCGGGGGAACGCACAGATACGCAGTATTTT. It codes for CASSQPVAGERTDTQYF.

The V call is TRBV6-1, the J call TRBJ1-2; no clear D. Germline CDR1 is MNHNS and CDR2 is SASEGT. V was trimmed by 2 bases and J by 6 bases, leaving 10 bases between them. The CDR3 loop spans 13 amino acids. The CDR3 region has the DNA TGTGCCAGCAGTGAAATAGCGGGGAATGGCTACACCTTC. Translated: CASSEIAGNGYTF.

The chain has TRBV10-2 and TRBJ1-2; 8 bases agree with TRBD1. Trimming cost V 7 bases and J 4 bases; bases outside gene matches: 8. CDR3 length: 14 amino acids. Germline CDR1 and CDR2: WSHSY and SAAADI. The CDR3 spells CASTRQGAGYGYTF. CDR3 DNA sequence: TGCGCCAGCACCCGGCAGGGGGCTGGCTATGGCTACACCTTC.

The J gene is TRBJ2-3, the V gene TRBV7-9; 8 nucleotides agree with TRBD2. This CDR3 comprises 15 residues. Trimming took 6 bases from V and 2 from J; bases not matched to a gene: 7. Per the germline V gene, CDR1 is SEHNR and CDR2 is FQNEAQ (reference sequence). The DNA of the CDR3 is TGTGCCAGCAGGTCCGGGACTAGGGCCACAGATACGCAGTATTTT. As protein: CASRSGTRATDTQYF. The entire variable domain, with the rest obtained from reference TRBV7-9 and TRBJ2-3, is as follows: DTGVSQNPRHKITKRGQNVTFRCDPISEHNRLYWYRQTLGQGPEFLTYFQNEAQLEKSRLLSDRFSAERPKGSFSTLEIQRTEQGDSAMYLCASRSGTRATDTQYFGPGTRLTVL.

The V call is TRBV6-5, the J call TRBJ2-2, with 8 bases identical to TRBD2. CDR1 and CDR2 from the germline V gene are MNHEY and SVGAGI. The CDR3 runs 15 residues. Trimming cost V 6 bases and J 2 bases; bases outside gene matches: 5. The CDR3 is CASRYSGTNTGELFF. DNA of the CDR3: TGTGCCAGCAGATATAGCGGGACAAACACCGGGGAGCTGTTTTTT.

This clone was seen only once. The rearrangement links TRBV20-1 to TRBJ1-5; 8 bases are a match to TRBD1. This CDR3 comprises 16 residues. V lost 3 bases to trimming and J lost 0 bases; unmatched junction nucleotides: 7. Per germline, CDR1 DFQATT and CDR2 SNEGSKA (reference sequence). The CDR3 bases are TGCAGTGCTAGTAGCCGACAGGGGTATAGCAATCAGCCCCAGCATTTT. It is translated as CSASSRQGYSNQPQHF.

The chain combines TRBV18 with TRBJ1-6; 8 nucleotides line up with TRBD1. CDR1 KGHSH and CDR2 LQKENI come from the germline V gene. V trimming: 6 bases; J trimming: 10 bases; junction bases outside the gene matches: 20. This CDR3 spans 18 amino acids. CDR3 sequence reads: CASSPISGTGPEWSPLHF. CDR3 coding DNA: TGTGCCAGCTCCCCGATTTCCGGGACAGGTCCTGAGTGGTCACCCCTCCACTTT.